The TCR beta chain under discussion was sequenced for a study of T cell responses to AZD1222 COVID-19 vaccine (dated by TCRdb to the early 2020s). Turning to the overall study: A total of about 240 trial participants underwent TCR sequencing, of whom about 200 received two doses of AZD1222 and about 25 received two doses of the MenACWY control vaccine. Trial participants were enrolled by age into 18-55, 56-69 and 70-plus year subgroups, with 148, 28 and 57 TCR-sequenced participants respectively.

A remark on this clone: Its antigen is currently not known. No much larger clonotype is one base removed from it; base qualities were not supplied.

Broad study findings and their caveats: Conclusions about previously exposed vaccinees are limited because only five or six AZD1222 recipients were SARS-CoV-2 seropositive at baseline. Because no samples from the day 14 peak response were available, repertoires could be characterized only after the peak T cell response. Vaccine-associated CD4 TCRs spanned the whole spike protein, with dominant responses in regions 160-218 and 743-854. Participants were mostly white British and included more females than males, and it was suggested by the authors that clonal diversity may have been underestimated. Epitopes outside the regions mutated in the B.1.351 and B.1.1.7 variants were reportedly recognized by nearly half of the unique spike-specific TCRs. After two AZD1222 doses, spike-specific TCR breadth and depth were significantly higher than at day 0 and than in MenACWY recipients. In the small 56-69-year group, the increase in depth fell short of significance, most likely because of low power.

In the paper's terms, the time point label means: about 28 days (+/-7) after the second vaccine dose. Because spike-specific TCR depth and breadth did not differ between the two schedules, AZD1222 recipients who got a second dose at roughly 4 weeks were pooled with those who got a second dose at roughly 12 weeks. The vaccinee samples were drawn from two UK trials, COV001 and COV002, one of which was a single-blind randomized controlled phase 2/3 trial testing AZD1222 (ChAdOx1 nCoV-19) in healthy adults. Trial participant PBMC samples were collected at day 0 and day 28 after the second dose for TCRbeta chain sequencing. The CDR3 regions of human TCRbeta chains were analyzed by immunosequencing. The authors' pipeline ran thus. TCRs in the repertoires were matched against a reference library of SARS-CoV-2-specific TCRs that had been generated with the MIRA antigen-specificity platform. Breadth meant the fraction of unique TCRs that were SARS-CoV-2-associated, whereas depth meant the fraction of total T cells that were SARS-CoV-2-associated. Each spike-specific TCR was assigned to its reactive spike region and to a CD4 or CD8 class using the MIRA data. Log10-transformed breadth and depth values were compared by one-way ANOVA with Sidak's multiple comparisons tests. The immuneACCESS repertoire file appears here via TCRdb, limited to in-frame rearrangements. These files lack a portion of the clones; in checked studies, under half of the deficit traces to unresolved V genes, and the cause of the others is not known. That table supplies the V and J calls and clone size; D and trimming were determined from the DNA. Within this sample are about 120,000 clones, with 90% to 95% of them counted one time only. The top ten clonotypes cover 5% of the sample.

The source is an adult who received the AZD1222 COVID-19 vaccine. The starting material was peripheral blood, obtained 28 days after the second AZD1222 dose.

CDR3 reads: CAWRRSGRPNTEAFF. The bases are TGTGCCTGGAGACGCTCCGGACGGCCGAACACTGAAGCTTTCTTT. The rearrangement combines TRBV30 with TRBJ1-1, with no reliable assignment of the D segment. The CDR3 has 15 amino acids, counting the end cysteine and phenylalanine. Just the 45-base CDR3 DNA is kept, in frame starting at base 1. Between the V and J ends, shortened by 3 bases and 1 base respectively, the junction contains 15 bases. In the germline V gene (reference sequence), CDR1 corresponds to GTSNPN and CDR2 to SVGIG.